The 3 T cell receptor beta chains below all came from one sample that was sequenced in a study of shared clonotypes between healthy human individuals (dated by TCRdb to 2020 to 2021). Receptor amplification or capture employed the immunoSEQ multiplex PCR assay. TCRdb retrieved this table from immuneACCESS and kept in-frame rearrangements only. Not all clones are present; in checked studies, unresolved V genes account for under half, and no reason is known for the remainder. The sample table holds under 1,100,000 clones, of which under 80% were seen once. Approximately 1.5% of the sample is held by the ten biggest clonotypes. Material for sequencing was memory CD4+ T cells sorted from blood. The cell subset or site label for this specimen denotes: CD45RA-negative fraction. Receptor source: a man aged 18 to 29 in good health.

The V and J genes are TRBV5-1 and TRBJ2-3; TRBD1 or TRBD2 may be the D gene (5 bases each). Trimming pared 4 bases from V and 4 bases from J, leaving 22 bases between. Germline lookup yields CDR1 SGHRS and CDR2 YFSETQ. This CDR3 has 17 amino acids. CDR3 in amino acids: CASSGPTEGIRADTQYF. CDR3 DNA sequence: TGCGCCAGCAGCGGACCAACAGAGGGGATCCGGGCAGATACGCAGTATTTT.

In its sample, this clone was seen many times. The V call is TRBV5-6, the J call TRBJ1-2; no clear D. Between the trimmed V and J ends, which lost 4 bases and 7 bases, there was a span of 14 bases. The CDR3 runs to 13 residues. Looked up from germline, CDR1 is SGHDT and CDR2 is YYEEEE. CDR3 amino acids: CASSPPDVSGYTF. The DNA of the CDR3 is TGTGCCAGCAGCCCTCCGGATGTTTCTGGCTACACCTTC. Looking up the rest from reference TRBV5-6 and TRBJ1-2 gives the full variable domain: DAGVTQSPTHLIKTRGQQVTLRCSPKSGHDTVSWYQQALGQGPQFIFQYYEEEERQRGNFPDRFSGHQFPNYSSELNVNALLLGDSALYLCASSPPDVSGYTFGSGTRLTVV.

This clone showed up just once. The chain recombines TRBV11-2 with TRBJ2-5, with 11 bases fitting TRBD2. Per germline, CDR1 SGHAT and CDR2 FQNNGV. The CDR3 is 16 amino acids. The ends lost 3 bases at V and 7 bases at J; junction bases unmatched: 10. The CDR3 here is CASSFPSGGSVGTQYF. CDR3 in DNA: TGTGCCAGCAGCTTCCCTAGCGGGGGGTCCGTGGGGACCCAGTACTTC.